This passage covers 5 T cell receptor beta chains from one sample sequenced in a study of T cells in Graves' hyperthyroidism and ophthalmopathy. Researchers took RNA transcripts and amplified the TCR beta CDR3 regions from them. In the first-round RT-PCR of the TCR CDR3, the HTBI primer set was used. TCRdb called the multiplex PCR reads again in MiXCR, with one record for every CDR3 protein. Seen here are about 270,000 distinct CDR3 sequences, roughly 20% observed once, and the top ten hold around 65%. The sample comprised blood. The receptors were gathered from a man aged 25 to 45 with Graves' ophthalmopathy.

At least ten counts were recorded for this clonotype. This sequence joins TRBV30 and TRBJ2-5, with D possibly TRBD1 on 5 matching bases. Germline loops: CDR1 GTSNPN, CDR2 SVGIG (reference sequence). V dropped 5 bases and J dropped 4 bases, with 17 bases sitting between them. The CDR3 extends over 14 amino acids. The CDR3 loop reads CAWSWAGIRETQYF. The CDR3 DNA follows: TGTGCCTGGTCCTGGGCAGGGATTAGAGAGACCCAGTACTTC.

This clonotype was detected only a few times. This chain joins TRBV27 and TRBJ2-2; D unresolved. CDR3 size: 13 residues. Germline V gene data show CDR1 as MNHEY and CDR2 as SMNVEV (reference sequence). The V end was cut by 2 bases, the J end by 4 bases, with 5 bases between. Written as DNA, the CDR3 is TGTGCCAGCAGTTTAAAAGTCACCGGGGAGCTGTTTTTT. Translating it yields CASSLKVTGELFF.

This clonotype has more than one count but fewer than ten. Here the CDR3 reads CASTLRGQNEQFF. Here the CDR3 DNA reads TGTGCCAGCACCTTAAGGGGACAGAATGAGCAGTTCTTC. The chain employs TRBV27 and TRBJ2-1, with 7 bases fitting TRBD1. This CDR3 has 13 amino acids. CDR1 is MNHEY, CDR2 SMNVEV, per germline (reference sequence). V gave up 7 bases and J gave up 7 bases; unmatched junction bases: 7.

At least ten counts were recorded for this clonotype. The V and J genes are TRBV24-1 and TRBJ2-1; no firm D call. The V end was cut by 1 base, the J end by 2 bases, with 14 bases between. Germline loops: CDR1 KGHDR, CDR2 SFDVKD. The CDR3 consists of 17 residues. In DNA, the CDR3 is TGTGCCACCAGTGATTTTAAAGGCGGTTTTACCTACAATGAGCAGTTCTTC. Encoded protein: CATSDFKGGFTYNEQFF.

The chain carries TRBV12-3 or TRBV12-4 and TRBJ1-6, with 8 nucleotides matching TRBD1. Losses at the gene ends were 5 bases for V and 10 bases for J; bases not matched to a gene: 10. CDR3 length: 15 residues. The CDR3 DNA reads TGTGCCAGCAGTCAGGTCAGGGGGCGCAGCTCACCCCTCCACTTT. This encodes CASSQVRGRSSPLHF.